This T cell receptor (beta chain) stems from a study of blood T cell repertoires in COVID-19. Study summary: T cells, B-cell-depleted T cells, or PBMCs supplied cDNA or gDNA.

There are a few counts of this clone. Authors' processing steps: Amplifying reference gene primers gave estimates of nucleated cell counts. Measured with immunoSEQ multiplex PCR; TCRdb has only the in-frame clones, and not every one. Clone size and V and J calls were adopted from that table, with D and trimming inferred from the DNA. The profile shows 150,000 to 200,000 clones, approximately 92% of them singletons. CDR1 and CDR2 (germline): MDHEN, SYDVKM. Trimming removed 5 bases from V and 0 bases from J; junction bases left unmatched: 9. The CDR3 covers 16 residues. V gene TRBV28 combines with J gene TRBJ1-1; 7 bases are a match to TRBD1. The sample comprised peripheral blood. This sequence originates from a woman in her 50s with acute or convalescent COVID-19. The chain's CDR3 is CASSNRDSWVNTEAFF. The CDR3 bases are TGTGCCAGCAGTAACCGGGACAGCTGGGTGAACACTGAAGCTTTCTTT.